This T cell receptor (beta chain) was found in a study of blood T cell repertoires in COVID-19. Whole-study context: COVID-19 samples from acute and convalescent phases originated in the United States, Italy and Spain. T cells, B-cell-depleted T cells, or PBMCs supplied cDNA or gDNA.

How the authors handled the data: Estimates of nucleated cell counts were drawn from the amplification of reference gene primers. Clones were sequenced by immunoSEQ multiplex PCR, and TCRdb holds only the in-frame ones, with some missing. V, J and clone size derive from that table, while D and trimming were established from the DNA sequence. The table lists 90,000 to 150,000 clones, 80% to 90% of them singletons. The V end was cut by 7 bases, the J end by 1 base, with 13 bases between. This CDR3 has 14 amino acids. In germline, CDR1 is LNHDA, CDR2 SQIVND (reference sequence). V usage is TRBV19 and J usage is TRBJ1-2; weak D call: TRBD1 (6 bases). The sample consisted of peripheral blood. The TCR originated in a human donor in a cohort sampled during active COVID-19. As DNA, the CDR3 is TGTGCCAGTACCGGAATCAGGGGTAACTATGGCTACACCTTC. Its protein is CASTGIRGNYGYTF.